The 7 T cell receptor beta chains below come from one sample, sequenced in a study of cytomegalovirus exposure and HLA in healthy donors. Only in-frame clones appear in the TCRdb table, and some are missing; sequencing was by immunoSEQ multiplex PCR. The table has 200,000 to 250,000 clones, 75% to 95% seen once; the top ten hold more than 1%. Sequencing used PBMCs. These TCRs come from a woman in her late teens or twenties in good health and CMV-seronegative.

This chain joins TRBV5-4 and TRBJ2-2; possibly TRBD2 for D (7 bases). CDR1 is SGHNT, CDR2 YYREEE, per germline (reference sequence). V was cut by 9 bases and J by 4 bases, with 10 bases left in between. This CDR3 has 12 residues. DNA for the CDR3: TGTGCCACCGGGGGGCCCACCGGGGAGCTGTTTTTT. The encoded protein is CATGGPTGELFF. Using reference TRBV5-4 and TRBJ2-2 for the parts outside the CDR3, the full variable domain is ETGVTQSPTHLIKTRGQQVTLRCSSQSGHNTVSWYQQALGQGPQFIFQYYREEENGRGNFPPRFSGLQFPNYSSELNVNALELDDSALYLCATGGPTGELFFGEGSRLTVL.

This CDR3 is CASSYSSLRYEQYF. The DNA for the CDR3 is TGTGCCAGCAGTTACTCGTCCCTACGTTACGAGCAGTACTTC. The gene calls are TRBV6-5 and TRBJ2-7, with unresolved D. The CDR3 is made up of 14 amino acids. Trimming took 0 bases from V and 4 from J, leaving 10 bases between them. CDR1 is MNHEY, CDR2 SVGAGI, per germline.

The J gene is TRBJ2-5, the V gene TRBV5-4, with 8 positions matching TRBD2. The CDR3 spans 15 residues. Germline V gives CDR1 SGHNT, CDR2 YYREEE (reference sequence). The junction had 7 bases not matched to a gene; V was cut back by 2 bases and J by 4 bases. The CDR3, as DNA: TGTGCCAGCAGCTTTTACCGGGAGGGGGGAGAGACCCAGTACTTC. Its translation is CASSFYREGGETQYF.

The chain couples TRBV29-1 to TRBJ1-2; D is possibly TRBD1 (6 bases). CDR1 SQVTM and CDR2 ANQGSEA come from the germline V gene. Trimming shortened V by 3 bases and J by 7 bases, and 12 bases separated the two germline ends. The length of the CDR3 is 12 residues. CDR3 DNA sequence: TGCAGCGTTGAGGCAGGGGATCGTGGCTACACCTTC. It is translated as CSVEAGDRGYTF.

The chain joins TRBV28 to TRBJ2-1, with 7 bases fitting TRBD2. The length of the CDR3 is 15 residues. Germline V CDR1 and CDR2: MDHEN, SYDVKM. The V segment lost 6 bases and the J segment 8 bases; nucleotides outside the gene matches: 13. CDR3 coding DNA: TGTGCCAGCAGCCCCACGACGGGCGGGAGCGATGAGCAGTTCTTC. It codes for CASSPTTGGSDEQFF.

The chain links TRBV4-1 to TRBJ2-4; 7 nucleotides match TRBD2. Trimming cost V 6 bases and J 0 bases; bases outside gene matches: 14. The CDR3 spans 18 residues. Germline values: CDR1 MGHRA, CDR2 YSYEKL. CDR3 region: CASRLTSDSSLAKNIQYF. CDR3 DNA sequence: TGCGCCAGCAGACTCACTAGCGATTCGTCGTTAGCCAAAAACATTCAGTACTTC.

This chain's CDR3 is CASSLAGGSRGYTF. The CDR3 DNA reads as TGTGCCAGCAGCTTGGCGGGGGGGTCGAGGGGCTACACCTTC. The chain uses TRBV5-4 and TRBJ1-2, with a possible D match to TRBD1 (5 bases). The CDR3 spans 14 residues. Trimming removed 0 bases from V and 8 bases from J, with 14 bases in between. CDR1 is SGHNT and CDR2 is YYREEE in the germline V gene (reference sequence).